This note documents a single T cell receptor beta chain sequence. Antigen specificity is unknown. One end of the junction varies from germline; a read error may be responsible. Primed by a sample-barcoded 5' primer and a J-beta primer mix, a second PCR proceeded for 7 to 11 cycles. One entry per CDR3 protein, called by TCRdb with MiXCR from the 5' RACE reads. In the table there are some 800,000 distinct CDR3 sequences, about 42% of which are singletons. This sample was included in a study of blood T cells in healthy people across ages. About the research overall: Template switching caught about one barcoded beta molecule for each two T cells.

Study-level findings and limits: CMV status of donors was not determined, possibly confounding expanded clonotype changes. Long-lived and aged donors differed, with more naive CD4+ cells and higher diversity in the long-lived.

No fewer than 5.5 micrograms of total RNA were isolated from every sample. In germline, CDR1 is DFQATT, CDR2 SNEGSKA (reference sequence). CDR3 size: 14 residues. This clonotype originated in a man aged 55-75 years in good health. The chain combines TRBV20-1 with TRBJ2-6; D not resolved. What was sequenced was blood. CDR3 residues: CRARGVGRTNVLTF. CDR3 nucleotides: TGCAGGGCTAGAGGTGTGGGAAGGACCAACGTCCTGACTTTC.